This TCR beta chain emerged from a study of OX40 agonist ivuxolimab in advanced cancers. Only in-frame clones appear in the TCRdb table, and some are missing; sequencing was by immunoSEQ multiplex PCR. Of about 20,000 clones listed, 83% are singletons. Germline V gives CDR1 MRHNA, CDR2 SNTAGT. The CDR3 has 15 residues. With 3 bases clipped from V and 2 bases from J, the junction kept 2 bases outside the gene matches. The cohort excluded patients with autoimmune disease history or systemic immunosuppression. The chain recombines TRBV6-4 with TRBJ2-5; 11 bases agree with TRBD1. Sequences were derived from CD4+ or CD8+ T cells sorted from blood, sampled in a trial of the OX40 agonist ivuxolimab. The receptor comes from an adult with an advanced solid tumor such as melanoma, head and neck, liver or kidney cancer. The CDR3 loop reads CASSEGTGGQETQYF. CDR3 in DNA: TGTGCCAGCAGTGAGGGGACAGGGGGACAAGAGACCCAGTACTTC.